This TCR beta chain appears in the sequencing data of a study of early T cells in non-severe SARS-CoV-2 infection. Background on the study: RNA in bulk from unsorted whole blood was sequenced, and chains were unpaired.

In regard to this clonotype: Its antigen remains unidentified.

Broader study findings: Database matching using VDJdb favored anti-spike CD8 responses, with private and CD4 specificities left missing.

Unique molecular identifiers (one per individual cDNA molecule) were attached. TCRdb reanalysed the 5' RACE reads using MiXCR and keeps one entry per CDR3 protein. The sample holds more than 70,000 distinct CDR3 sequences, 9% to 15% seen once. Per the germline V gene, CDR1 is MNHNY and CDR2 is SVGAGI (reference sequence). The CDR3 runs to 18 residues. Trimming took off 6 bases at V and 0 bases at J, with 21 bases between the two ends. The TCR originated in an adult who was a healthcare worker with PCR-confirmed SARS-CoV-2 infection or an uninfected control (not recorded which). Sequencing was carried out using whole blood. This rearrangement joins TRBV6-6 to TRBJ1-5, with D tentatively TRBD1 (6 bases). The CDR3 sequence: CASRYRATTSYSNQPQHF. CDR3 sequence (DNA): TGTGCCAGCAGATACAGGGCCACCACCTCTTATAGCAATCAGCCCCAGCATTTT.